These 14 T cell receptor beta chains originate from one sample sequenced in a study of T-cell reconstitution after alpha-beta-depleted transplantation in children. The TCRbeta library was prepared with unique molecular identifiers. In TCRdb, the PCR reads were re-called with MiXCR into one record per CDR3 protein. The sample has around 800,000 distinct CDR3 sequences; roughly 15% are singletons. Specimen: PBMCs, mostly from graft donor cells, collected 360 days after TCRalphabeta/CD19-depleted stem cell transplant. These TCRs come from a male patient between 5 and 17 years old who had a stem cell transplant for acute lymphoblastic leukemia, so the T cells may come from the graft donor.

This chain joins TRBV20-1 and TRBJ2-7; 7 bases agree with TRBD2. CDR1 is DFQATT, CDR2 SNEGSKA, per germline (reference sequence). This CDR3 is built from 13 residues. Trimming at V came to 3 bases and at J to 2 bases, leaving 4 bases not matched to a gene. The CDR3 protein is CSASRGRAYEQYF. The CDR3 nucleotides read TGCAGTGCTAGTCGTGGGAGGGCCTACGAGCAGTACTTC.

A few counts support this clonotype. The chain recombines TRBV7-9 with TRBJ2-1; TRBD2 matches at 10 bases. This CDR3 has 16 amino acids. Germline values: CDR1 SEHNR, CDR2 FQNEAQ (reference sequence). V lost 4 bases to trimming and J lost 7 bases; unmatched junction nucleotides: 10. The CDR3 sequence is CASSSGAGGPWNEQFF. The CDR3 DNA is TGTGCCAGCAGCTCCGGAGCGGGAGGGCCTTGGAATGAGCAGTTCTTC.

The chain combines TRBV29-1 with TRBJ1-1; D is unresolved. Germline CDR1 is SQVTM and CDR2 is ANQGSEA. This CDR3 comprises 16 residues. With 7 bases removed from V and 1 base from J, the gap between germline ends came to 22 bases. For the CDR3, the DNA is TGCAGCGCTACGCTAACTCCCGTCGCGGCGAACACTGAAGCTTTCTTT. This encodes CSATLTPVAANTEAFF. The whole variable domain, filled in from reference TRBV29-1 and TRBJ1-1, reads SAVISQKPSRDICQRGTSLTIQCQVDSQVTMMFWYRQQPGQSLTLIATANQGSEATYESGFVIDKFPISRPNLTFSTLTVSNMSPEDSSIYLCSATLTPVAANTEAFFGQGTRLTVV.

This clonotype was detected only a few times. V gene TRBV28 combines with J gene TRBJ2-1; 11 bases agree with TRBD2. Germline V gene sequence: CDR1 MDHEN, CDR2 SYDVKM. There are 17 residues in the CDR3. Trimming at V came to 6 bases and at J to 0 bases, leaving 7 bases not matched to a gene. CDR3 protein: CASSRTSGSRSYNEQFF. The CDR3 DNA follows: TGTGCCAGCAGCCGAACTAGCGGGAGTCGCTCCTACAATGAGCAGTTCTTC.

CDR3 in amino acids: CASSLGPSGHSYNEQFF. The CDR3 DNA reads TGCGCCAGCAGCTTGGGACCTAGCGGCCACTCCTACAATGAGCAGTTCTTC. The V call is TRBV5-1, the J call TRBJ2-1; 7 bases fit TRBD2. Looked up from germline, CDR1 is SGHRS and CDR2 is YFSETQ. Trimming at V came to 0 bases and at J to 0 bases, leaving 6 bases not matched to a gene. This CDR3 is 17 amino acids long.

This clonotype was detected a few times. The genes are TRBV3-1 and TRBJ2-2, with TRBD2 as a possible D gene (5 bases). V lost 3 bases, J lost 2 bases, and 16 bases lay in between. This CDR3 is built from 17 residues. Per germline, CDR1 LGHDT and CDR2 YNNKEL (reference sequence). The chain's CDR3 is CASSQYPARVNTGELFF. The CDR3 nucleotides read TGTGCCAGCAGCCAGTACCCAGCGCGGGTAAACACCGGGGAGCTGTTTTTT. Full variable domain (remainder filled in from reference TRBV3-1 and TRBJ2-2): DTAVSQTPKYLVTQMGNDKSIKCEQNLGHDTMYWYKQDSKKFLKIMFSYNNKELIINETVPNRFSPKSPDKAHLNLHINSLELGDSAVYFCASSQYPARVNTGELFFGEGSRLTVL.

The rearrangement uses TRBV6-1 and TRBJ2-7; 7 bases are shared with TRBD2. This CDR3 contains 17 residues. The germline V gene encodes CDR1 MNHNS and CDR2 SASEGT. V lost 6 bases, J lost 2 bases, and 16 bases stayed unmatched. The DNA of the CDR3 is TGTGCCAGCAGCCCAAATCGAGCAACGGCGGGAGCCTACGAGCAGTACTTC. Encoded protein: CASSPNRATAGAYEQYF.

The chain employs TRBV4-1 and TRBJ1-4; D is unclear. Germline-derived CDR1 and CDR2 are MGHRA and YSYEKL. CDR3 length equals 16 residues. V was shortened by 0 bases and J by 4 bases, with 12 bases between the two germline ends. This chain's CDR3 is CASSQDEGSFNEKLFF. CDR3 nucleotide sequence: TGCGCCAGCAGCCAAGATGAGGGTTCCTTTAATGAAAAACTGTTTTTT.

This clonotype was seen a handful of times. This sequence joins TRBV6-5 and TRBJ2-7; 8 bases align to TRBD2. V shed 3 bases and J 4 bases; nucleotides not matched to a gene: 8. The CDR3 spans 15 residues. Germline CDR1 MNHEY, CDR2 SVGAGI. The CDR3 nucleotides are TGTGCCAGCAGTTATGGGCTAGCGGGCGCTTACGAGCAGTACTTC. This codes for CASSYGLAGAYEQYF.

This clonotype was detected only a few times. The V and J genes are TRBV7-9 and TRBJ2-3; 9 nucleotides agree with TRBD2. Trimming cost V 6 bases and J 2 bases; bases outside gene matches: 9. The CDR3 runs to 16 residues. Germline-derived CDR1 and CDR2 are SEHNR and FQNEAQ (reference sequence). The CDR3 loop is CASSHTGTSYTDTQYF. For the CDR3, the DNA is TGTGCCAGCAGTCATACCGGGACTAGCTACACAGATACGCAGTATTTT. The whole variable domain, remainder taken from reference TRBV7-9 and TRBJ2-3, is DTGVSQNPRHKITKRGQNVTFRCDPISEHNRLYWYRQTLGQGPEFLTYFQNEAQLEKSRLLSDRFSAERPKGSFSTLEIQRTEQGDSAMYLCASSHTGTSYTDTQYFGPGTRLTVL.

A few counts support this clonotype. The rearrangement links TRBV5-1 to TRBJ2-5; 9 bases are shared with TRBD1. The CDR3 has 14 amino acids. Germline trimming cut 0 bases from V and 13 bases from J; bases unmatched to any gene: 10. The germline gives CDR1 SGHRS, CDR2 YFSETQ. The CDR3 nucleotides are TGCGCCAGCAGCTTGGAACCCGGGACAGGGTTTGGGTACTTC. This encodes CASSLEPGTGFGYF.

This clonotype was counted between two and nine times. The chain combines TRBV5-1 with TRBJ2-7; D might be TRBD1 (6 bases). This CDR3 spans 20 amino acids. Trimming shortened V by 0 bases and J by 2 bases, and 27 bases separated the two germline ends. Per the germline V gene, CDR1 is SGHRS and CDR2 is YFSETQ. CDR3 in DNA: TGCGCCAGCAGCTTGGCCCTTTTGGGCCTAGGGGACACCGAGACCTACGAGCAGTACTTC. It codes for CASSLALLGLGDTETYEQYF.

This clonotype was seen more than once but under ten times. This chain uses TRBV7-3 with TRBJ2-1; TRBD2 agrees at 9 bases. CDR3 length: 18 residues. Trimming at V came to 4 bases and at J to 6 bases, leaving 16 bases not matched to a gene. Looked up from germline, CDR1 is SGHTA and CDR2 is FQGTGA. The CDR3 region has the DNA TGTGCCAGCAGCTCCAAAACTAACCCTAGCGGGAAGGGCAATGAGCAGTTCTTC. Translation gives CASSSKTNPSGKGNEQFF.

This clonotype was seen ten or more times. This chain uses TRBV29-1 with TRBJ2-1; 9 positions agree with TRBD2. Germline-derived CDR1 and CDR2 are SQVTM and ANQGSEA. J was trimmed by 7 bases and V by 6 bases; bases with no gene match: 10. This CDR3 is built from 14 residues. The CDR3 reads CSVPPGTSTNEQFF. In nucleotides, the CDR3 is TGCAGCGTCCCCCCTGGGACTAGCACGAATGAGCAGTTCTTC.